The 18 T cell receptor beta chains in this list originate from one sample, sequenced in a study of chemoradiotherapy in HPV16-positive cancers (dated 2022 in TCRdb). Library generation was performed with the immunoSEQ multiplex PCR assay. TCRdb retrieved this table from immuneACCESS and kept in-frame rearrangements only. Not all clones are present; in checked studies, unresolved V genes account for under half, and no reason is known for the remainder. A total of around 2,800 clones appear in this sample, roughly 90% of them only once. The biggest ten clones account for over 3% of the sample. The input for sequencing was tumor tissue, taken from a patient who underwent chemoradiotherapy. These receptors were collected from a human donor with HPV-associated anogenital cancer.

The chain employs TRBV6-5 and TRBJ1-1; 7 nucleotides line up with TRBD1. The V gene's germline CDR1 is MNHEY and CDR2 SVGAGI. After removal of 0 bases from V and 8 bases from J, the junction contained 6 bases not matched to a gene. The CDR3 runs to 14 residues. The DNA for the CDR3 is TGTGCCAGCAGTTACTCATACGGGGACAGAGAAGCTTTCTTT. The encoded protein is CASSYSYGDREAFF.

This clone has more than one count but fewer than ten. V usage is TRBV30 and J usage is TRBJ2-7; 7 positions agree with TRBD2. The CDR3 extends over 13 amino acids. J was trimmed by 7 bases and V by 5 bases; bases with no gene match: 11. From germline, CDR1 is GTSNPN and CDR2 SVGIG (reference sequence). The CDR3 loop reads CAWRDRVGGEQYF. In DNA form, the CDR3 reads TGTGCCTGGCGGGACCGCGTGGGGGGGGAGCAGTACTTC.

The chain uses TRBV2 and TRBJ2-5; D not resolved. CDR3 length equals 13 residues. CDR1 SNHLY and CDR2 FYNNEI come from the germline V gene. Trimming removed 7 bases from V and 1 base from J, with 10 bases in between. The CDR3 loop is CASNLNSQETQYF. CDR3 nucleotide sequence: TGTGCCAGCAATCTCAACAGCCAAGAGACCCAGTACTTC.

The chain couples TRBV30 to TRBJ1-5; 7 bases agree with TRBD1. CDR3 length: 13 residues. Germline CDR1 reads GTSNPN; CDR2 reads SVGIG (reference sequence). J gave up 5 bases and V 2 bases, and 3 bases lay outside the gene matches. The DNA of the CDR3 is TGTGCCTGGAGTAGGCAGGGGGATCAGCCCCAGCATTTT. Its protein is CAWSRQGDQPQHF. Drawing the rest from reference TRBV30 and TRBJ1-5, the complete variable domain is SQTIHQWPATLVQPVGSPLSLECTVEGTSNPNLYWYRQAAGRGLQLLFYSVGIGQISSEVPQNLSASRPQDRQFILSSKKLLLSDSGFYLCAWSRQGDQPQHFGDGTRLSIL.

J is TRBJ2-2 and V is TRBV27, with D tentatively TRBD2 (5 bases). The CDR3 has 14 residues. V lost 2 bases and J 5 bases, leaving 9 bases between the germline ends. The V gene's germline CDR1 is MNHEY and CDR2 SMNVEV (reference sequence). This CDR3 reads CASSLESGTGELFF. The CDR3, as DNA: TGTGCCAGCAGTTTAGAATCGGGGACCGGGGAGCTGTTTTTT.

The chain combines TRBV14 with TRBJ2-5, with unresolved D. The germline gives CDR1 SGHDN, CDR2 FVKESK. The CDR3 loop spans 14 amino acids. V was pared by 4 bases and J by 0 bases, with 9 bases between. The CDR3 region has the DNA TGTGCCAGCAGCCGGAACAGAAACCAAGAGACCCAGTACTTC. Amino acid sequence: CASSRNRNQETQYF. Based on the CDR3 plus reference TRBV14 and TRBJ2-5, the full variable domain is EAGVTQFPSHSVIEKGQTVTLRCDPISGHDNLYWYRRVMGKEIKFLLHFVKESKQDESGMPNNRFLAERTGGTYSTLKVQPAELEDSGVYFCASSRNRNQETQYFGPGTRLLVL.

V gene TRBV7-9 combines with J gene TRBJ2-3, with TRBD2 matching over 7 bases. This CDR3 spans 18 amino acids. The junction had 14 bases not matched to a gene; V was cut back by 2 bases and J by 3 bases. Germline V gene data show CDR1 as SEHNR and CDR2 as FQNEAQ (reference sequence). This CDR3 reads CASSLLVSAGVPTDTQYF. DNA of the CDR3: TGTGCCAGCAGCTTATTAGTCTCCGCGGGAGTCCCGACAGATACGCAGTATTTT.

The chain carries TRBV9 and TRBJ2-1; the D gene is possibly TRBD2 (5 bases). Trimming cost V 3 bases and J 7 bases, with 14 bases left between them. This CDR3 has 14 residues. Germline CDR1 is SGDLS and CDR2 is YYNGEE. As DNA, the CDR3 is TGTGCCAGCAGCGAACGGGGATTTCAGAATGAGCAGTTCTTC. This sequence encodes CASSERGFQNEQFF. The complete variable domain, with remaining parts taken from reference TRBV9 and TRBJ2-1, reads DSGVTQTPKHLITATGQRVTLRCSPRSGDLSVYWYQQSLDQGLQFLIQYYNGEERAKGNILERFSAQQFPDLHSELNLSSLELGDSALYFCASSERGFQNEQFFGPGTRLTVL.

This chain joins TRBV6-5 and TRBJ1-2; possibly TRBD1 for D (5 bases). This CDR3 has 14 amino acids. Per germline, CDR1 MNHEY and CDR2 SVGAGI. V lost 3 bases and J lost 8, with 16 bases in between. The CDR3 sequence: CASSYLGTGEGYTF. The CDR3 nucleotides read TGTGCCAGCAGTTATTTGGGGACTGGTGAAGGCTACACCTTC.

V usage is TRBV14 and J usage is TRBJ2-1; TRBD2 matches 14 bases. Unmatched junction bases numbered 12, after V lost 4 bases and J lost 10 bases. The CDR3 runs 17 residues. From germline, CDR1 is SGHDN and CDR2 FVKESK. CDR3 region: CASSPHRGTSGGQEQFF. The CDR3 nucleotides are TGTGCCAGCAGCCCCCATCGGGGGACTAGCGGGGGCCAAGAGCAGTTCTTC.

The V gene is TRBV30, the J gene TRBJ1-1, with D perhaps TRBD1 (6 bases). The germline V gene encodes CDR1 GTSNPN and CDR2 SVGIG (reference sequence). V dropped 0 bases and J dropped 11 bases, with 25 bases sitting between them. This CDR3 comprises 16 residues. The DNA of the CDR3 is TGTGCCTGGAGTGTATATGGGGGACACTCAGAGAGGGAGGCTTTCTTT. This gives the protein CAWSVYGGHSEREAFF. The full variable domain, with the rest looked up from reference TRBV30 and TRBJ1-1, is SQTIHQWPATLVQPVGSPLSLECTVEGTSNPNLYWYRQAAGRGLQLLFYSVGIGQISSEVPQNLSASRPQDRQFILSSKKLLLSDSGFYLCAWSVYGGHSEREAFFGQGTRLTVV.

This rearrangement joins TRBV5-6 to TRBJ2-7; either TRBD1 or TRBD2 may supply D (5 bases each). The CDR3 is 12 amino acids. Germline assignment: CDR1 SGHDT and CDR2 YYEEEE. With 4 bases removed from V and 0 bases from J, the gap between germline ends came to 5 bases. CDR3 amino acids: CASSGGSYEQYF. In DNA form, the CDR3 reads TGTGCCAGCAGCGGGGGCTCCTACGAGCAGTACTTC.

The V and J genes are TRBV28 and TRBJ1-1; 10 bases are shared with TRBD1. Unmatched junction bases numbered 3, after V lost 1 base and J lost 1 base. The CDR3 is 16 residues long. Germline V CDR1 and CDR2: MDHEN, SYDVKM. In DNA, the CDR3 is TGTGCCAGCAGTTTATTGGGACAGGGGAAGAACACTGAAGCTTTCTTT. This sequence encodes CASSLLGQGKNTEAFF. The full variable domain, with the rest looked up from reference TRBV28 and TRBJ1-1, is DVKVTQSSRYLVKRTGEKVFLECVQDMDHENMFWYRQDPGLGLRLIYFSYDVKMKEKGDIPEGYSVSREKKERFSLILESASTNQTSMYLCASSLLGQGKNTEAFFGQGTRLTVV.

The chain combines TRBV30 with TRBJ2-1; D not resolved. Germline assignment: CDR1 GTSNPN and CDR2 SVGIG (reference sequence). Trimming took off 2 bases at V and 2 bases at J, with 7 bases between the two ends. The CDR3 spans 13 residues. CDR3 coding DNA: TGTGCCTGGAGTTCAGCCCCCTACAATGAGCAGTTCTTC. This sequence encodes CAWSSAPYNEQFF.

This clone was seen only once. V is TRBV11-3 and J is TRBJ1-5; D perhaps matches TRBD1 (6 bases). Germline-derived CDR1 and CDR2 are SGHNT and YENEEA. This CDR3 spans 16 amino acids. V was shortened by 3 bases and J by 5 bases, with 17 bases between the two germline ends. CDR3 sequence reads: CASSFRITGLHQPQHF. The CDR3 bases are TGTGCCAGCAGCTTCCGGATCACAGGGCTCCATCAGCCCCAGCATTTT.

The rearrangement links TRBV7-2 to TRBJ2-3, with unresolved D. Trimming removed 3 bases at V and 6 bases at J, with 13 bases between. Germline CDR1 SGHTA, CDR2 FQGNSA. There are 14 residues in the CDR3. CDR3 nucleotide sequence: TGTGCCAGCAGCTTGGGGAACTCCCCGGATACGCAGTATTTT. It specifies CASSLGNSPDTQYF.

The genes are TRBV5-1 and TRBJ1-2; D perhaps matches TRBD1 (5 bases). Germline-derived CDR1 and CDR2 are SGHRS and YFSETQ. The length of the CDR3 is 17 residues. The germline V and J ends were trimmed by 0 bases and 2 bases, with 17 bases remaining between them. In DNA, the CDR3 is TGCGCCAGCAGCTTGGCTGGGGACTCCCTGGGCAACTATGGCTACACCTTC. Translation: CASSLAGDSLGNYGYTF.

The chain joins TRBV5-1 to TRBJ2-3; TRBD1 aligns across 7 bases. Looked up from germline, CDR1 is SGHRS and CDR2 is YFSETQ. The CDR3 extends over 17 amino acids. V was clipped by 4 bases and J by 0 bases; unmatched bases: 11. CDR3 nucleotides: TGCGCCAGCAGCAATACCGGACAGGCCGCTAGCACAGATACGCAGTATTTT. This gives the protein CASSNTGQAASTDTQYF.